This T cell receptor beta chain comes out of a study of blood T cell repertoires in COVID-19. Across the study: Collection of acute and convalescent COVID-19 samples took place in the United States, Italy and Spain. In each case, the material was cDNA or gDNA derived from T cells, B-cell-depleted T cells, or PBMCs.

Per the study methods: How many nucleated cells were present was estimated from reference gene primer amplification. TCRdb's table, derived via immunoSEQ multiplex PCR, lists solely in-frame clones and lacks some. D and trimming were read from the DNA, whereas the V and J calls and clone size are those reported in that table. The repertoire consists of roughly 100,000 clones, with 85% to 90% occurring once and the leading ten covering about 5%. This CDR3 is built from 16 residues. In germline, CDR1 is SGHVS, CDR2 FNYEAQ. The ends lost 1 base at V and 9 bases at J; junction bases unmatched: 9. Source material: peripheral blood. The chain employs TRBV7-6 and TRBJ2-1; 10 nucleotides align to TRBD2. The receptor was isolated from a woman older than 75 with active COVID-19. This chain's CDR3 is CASSLVSGRAEVEQFF. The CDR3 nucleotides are TGTGCCAGCAGCTTAGTCAGCGGGAGGGCCGAGGTTGAGCAGTTCTTC. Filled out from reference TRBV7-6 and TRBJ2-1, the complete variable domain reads GAGVSQSPRYKVTKRGQDVALRCDPISGHVSLYWYRQALGQGPEFLTYFNYEAQQDKSGLPNDRFSAERPEGSISTLTIQRTEQRDSAMYRCASSLVSGRAEVEQFFGPGTRLTVL.